These 13 T cell receptor beta chains were sequenced from one sample in a study of technical replicates of blood from a handful of donors. TCRdb's copy holds only in-frame clones and misses some; the assay was immunoSEQ multiplex PCR. The sample yields tens of thousands of clones, roughly 85% seen once. Sequenced material: PBMCs. Source of these receptors: a human donor in good health. Some clones in this sample may be carry-over from other donors' samples.

The V and J genes are TRBV29-1 and TRBJ2-1; 7 bases are shared with TRBD2. Trimming at V came to 3 bases and at J to 9 bases, leaving 14 bases not matched to a gene. CDR1 is SQVTM and CDR2 is ANQGSEA in the germline V gene. The CDR3 runs to 15 residues. The CDR3 protein is CSVDRPSGSTAEQFF. CDR3 in DNA: TGCAGCGTTGACCGGCCTAGCGGTTCAACGGCTGAGCAGTTCTTC.

CDR3 sequence: CASSDGTSSTDTQYF. As DNA, the CDR3 is TGTGCCAGCAGCGACGGGACTAGCAGCACAGATACGCAGTATTTT. This sequence joins TRBV5-6 and TRBJ2-3; 9 bases map to TRBD2. The CDR3 covers 15 residues. Germline CDR1 reads SGHDT; CDR2 reads YYEEEE. Unmatched junction bases numbered 3, after V lost 4 bases and J lost 0 bases.

This rearrangement joins TRBV27 to TRBJ2-7; 14 bases agree with TRBD2. Germline V gives CDR1 MNHEY, CDR2 SMNVEV (reference sequence). This CDR3 is built from 16 residues. Germline trimming cut 3 bases from V and 3 bases from J; bases unmatched to any gene: 4. The CDR3 loop is CASSFGTSGRGYEQYF. In DNA form, the CDR3 reads TGTGCCAGCAGTTTCGGGACTAGCGGGAGAGGCTACGAGCAGTACTTC.

The chain is built from TRBV5-1 and TRBJ2-7, with 9 bases fitting TRBD2. The CDR3 has 15 amino acids. Germline V lookup: CDR1 SGHRS, CDR2 YFSETQ. Trimming at V came to 6 bases and at J to 2 bases, leaving 9 bases not matched to a gene. The CDR3 loop is CASTRGAGGPYEQYF. As DNA, the CDR3 is TGCGCCAGCACTAGAGGGGCGGGAGGGCCCTACGAGCAGTACTTC.

The chain employs TRBV7-9 and TRBJ1-1; TRBD1 matches at 10 bases. Germline V CDR1 and CDR2: SEHNR, FQNEAQ (reference sequence). The ends lost 5 bases at V and 4 bases at J; junction bases unmatched: 7. The CDR3 sequence is 15 residues long. DNA of the CDR3: TGTGCCAGCAGCCTTGGGACAGGGGTGAGCACTGAAGCTTTCTTT. Its protein product is CASSLGTGVSTEAFF.

This clone turned up a few times. The chain couples TRBV11-2 to TRBJ2-7; 9 bases fit TRBD2. The CDR3 is made up of 16 amino acids. The germline gives CDR1 SGHAT, CDR2 FQNNGV. V was clipped by 5 bases and J by 0 bases; unmatched bases: 8. The CDR3 loop is CASSHVAGAHSYEQYF. The DNA for the CDR3 is TGTGCCAGCAGCCACGTAGCGGGGGCCCACTCCTACGAGCAGTACTTC.

Remarks on this clone: The conserved phenylalanine or tryptophan normally closing the CDR3 is absent here, so this likely arose from a read error. In DNA, the CDR3 is TGTGCCAGCAGCGCGGGGGGGGGCGTGAGTCACGAGCAGTACTGC. It codes for CASSAGGGVSHEQYC. The V call is TRBV9, the J call TRBJ2-7; 8 positions agree with TRBD2. Germline loops: CDR1 SGDLS, CDR2 YYNGEE. The CDR3 has 15 residues. The trim removed 3 bases at V and 5 bases at J, leaving 10 bases unmatched.

The rearrangement uses TRBV19 and TRBJ1-2; maybe TRBD1 (6 bases). Per germline, CDR1 LNHDA and CDR2 SQIVND (reference sequence). This CDR3 comprises 17 residues. The V end lost 7 bases, the J end lost 1 base, and 22 bases lay between the germline ends. CDR3 sequence: CASTPPGEGGGNYGYTF. The CDR3 coding sequence is TGTGCCAGTACACCCCCGGGCGAGGGGGGGGGTAACTATGGCTACACCTTC.

This clone was detected a few times. The J gene is TRBJ2-3, the V gene TRBV6-4, with TRBD1 identical over 9 bases. This CDR3 has 16 residues. Germline V gene lookup returns CDR1 MRHNA and CDR2 SNTAGT. V dropped 2 bases and J dropped 1; count of bases not matched to a gene: 4. The CDR3 DNA follows: TGTGCCAGCAGTGACGAGAGGACAGGGGGCACAGATACGCAGTATTTT. Translating gives CASSDERTGGTDTQYF.

The rearrangement links TRBV13 to TRBJ2-5, with 14 bases that match TRBD2. V lost 5 bases to trimming and J lost 3 bases; unmatched junction nucleotides: 8. Germline CDR1 and CDR2: PRHDT and FYEKMQ (reference sequence). CDR3 length equals 17 residues. CDR3 residues: CASSAGLAGGPEETQYF. The CDR3 DNA reads TGTGCCAGCAGCGCCGGACTAGCGGGGGGCCCGGAAGAGACCCAGTACTTC.

This clone is a singleton in its sample. The chain joins TRBV11-3 to TRBJ1-1, with a weak D call TRBD1 (5 bases). Per the germline V gene, CDR1 is SGHNT and CDR2 is YENEEA. Deletions cut 4 bases from V and 7 bases from J, with 13 bases between. CDR3 length equals 13 residues. The CDR3 loop is CASSSTAGFEAFF. The CDR3 DNA follows: TGTGCCAGCAGCTCGACAGCGGGCTTTGAAGCTTTCTTT.

The rearrangement uses TRBV4-3 and TRBJ2-3, with D perhaps TRBD2 (5 bases). From germline, CDR1 is LGHNA and CDR2 YSLEER. V lost 1 base to trimming and J lost 5 bases, with 10 bases between them. This CDR3 is 14 amino acids long. CDR3 protein: CASSQGNGLDTQYF. CDR3 DNA: TGCGCCAGCAGCCAAGGGAATGGACTAGATACGCAGTATTTT.

This chain links TRBV4-3 with TRBJ1-4; D unclear. This CDR3 contains 15 residues. The V end was cut by 0 bases, the J end by 8 bases, with 13 bases between. In germline, CDR1 is LGHNA, CDR2 YSLEER. The DNA for the CDR3 is TGCGCCAGCAGCCAAGATCTGGGAGGGAGAGAAAAACTGTTTTTT. It encodes CASSQDLGGREKLFF.